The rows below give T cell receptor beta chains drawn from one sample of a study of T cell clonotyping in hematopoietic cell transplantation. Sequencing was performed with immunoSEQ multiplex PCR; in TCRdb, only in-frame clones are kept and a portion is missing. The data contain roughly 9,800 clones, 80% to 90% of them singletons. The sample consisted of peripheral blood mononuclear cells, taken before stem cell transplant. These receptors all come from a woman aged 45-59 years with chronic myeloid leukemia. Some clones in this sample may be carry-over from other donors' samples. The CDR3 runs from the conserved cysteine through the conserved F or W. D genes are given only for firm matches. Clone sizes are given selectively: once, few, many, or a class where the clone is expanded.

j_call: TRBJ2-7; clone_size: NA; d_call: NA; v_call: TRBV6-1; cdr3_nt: TGTGCCAGCAGTGTAGCGCTTCCGAGCGAGCAGTACTTC; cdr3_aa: CASSVALPSEQYF
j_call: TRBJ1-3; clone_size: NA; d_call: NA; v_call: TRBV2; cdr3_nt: TGTGCCAGAAACAGAGGAAACACCATATATTTT; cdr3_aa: CARNRGNTIYF
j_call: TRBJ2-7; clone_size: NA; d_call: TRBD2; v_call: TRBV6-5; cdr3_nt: TGTGCCAGCAGTTCCCCGGGACTAACGAACTACGAGCAGTACTTC; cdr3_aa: CASSSPGLTNYEQYF
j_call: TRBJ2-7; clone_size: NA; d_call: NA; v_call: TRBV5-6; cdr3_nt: TGTGCCAGCAGAATGGGACTCCGGGACACGGACTACGAGCAGTACTTC; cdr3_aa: CASRMGLRDTDYEQYF
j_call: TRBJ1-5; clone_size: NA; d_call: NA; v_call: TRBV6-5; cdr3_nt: TGTGCCAGCAGGCGGGACACCAATCAGCCCCAGCATTTT; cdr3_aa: CASRRDTNQPQHF
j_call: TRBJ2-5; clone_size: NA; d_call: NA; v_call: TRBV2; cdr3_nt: TGTGCCAGCAGTGTAGCAGAGACCCAGTACTTC; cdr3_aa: CASSVAETQYF
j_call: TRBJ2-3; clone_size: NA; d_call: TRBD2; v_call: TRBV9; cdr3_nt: TGTGCCAGCAGCGTAGCGCGGGAGGGCCCATATTTT; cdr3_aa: CASSVAREGPYF
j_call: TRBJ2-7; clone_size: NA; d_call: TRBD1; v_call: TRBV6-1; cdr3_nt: TGTGCCACAAAAAGCAGGGGGCTCTACGAGCAGTACTTC; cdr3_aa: CATKSRGLYEQYF
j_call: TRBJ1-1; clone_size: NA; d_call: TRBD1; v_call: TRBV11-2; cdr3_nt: TGTGCCAGCAGCTTATTAACAGGGGAGGTCAGAAACACTGAAGCTTTCTTT; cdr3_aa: CASSLLTGEVRNTEAFF
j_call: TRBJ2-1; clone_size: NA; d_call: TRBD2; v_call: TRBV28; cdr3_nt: TGTGCCAGCAGTCAGGGGGGCCTAGCGGGAGTGAATGAGCAGTTCTTC; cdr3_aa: CASSQGGLAGVNEQFF
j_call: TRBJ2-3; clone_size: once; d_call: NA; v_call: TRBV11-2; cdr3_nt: TGTGCCAGCAGCTTAACGCCTATCCCTGGGTCTCCGAATACGCAGTATTTT; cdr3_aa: CASSLTPIPGSPNTQYF
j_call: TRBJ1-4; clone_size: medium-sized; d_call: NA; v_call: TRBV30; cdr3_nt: TGTGCCTGGAACCAAGGGGAGAATGAAAAACTGTTTTTT; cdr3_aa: CAWNQGENEKLFF
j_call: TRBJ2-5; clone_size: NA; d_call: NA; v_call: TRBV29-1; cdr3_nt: TGCAGCGTCCTACAGATTCAAGAGACCCAGTACTTC; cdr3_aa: CSVLQIQETQYF
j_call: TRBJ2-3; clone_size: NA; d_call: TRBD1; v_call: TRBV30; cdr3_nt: TGTGCCTGGAACCGGGACAGGTTCACAGATACGCAGTATTTT; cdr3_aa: CAWNRDRFTDTQYF
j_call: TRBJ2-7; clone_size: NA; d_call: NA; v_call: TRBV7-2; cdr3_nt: TGTGCCAGCAGCTTAGCCCAGACCTACGAGCAGTACTTC; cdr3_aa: CASSLAQTYEQYF
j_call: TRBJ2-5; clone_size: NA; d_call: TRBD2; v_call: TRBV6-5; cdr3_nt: TGTGCCAGCAGTCCTAGCGGGAGACGTCAAGAGACCCAGTACTTC; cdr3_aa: CASSPSGRRQETQYF
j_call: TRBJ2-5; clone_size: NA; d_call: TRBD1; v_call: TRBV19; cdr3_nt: TGTGCCAGTAGTGAAGGGGGCTCGTATGAGACCCAGTACTTC; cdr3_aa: CASSEGGSYETQYF